This is a list of T cell receptor beta chains from one sample in a study of blood T cell repertoires in COVID-19. Clones were read by immunoSEQ multiplex PCR, and TCRdb kept only the in-frame ones, dropping some. This sample has around 150,000 clones, with 65% to 90% found just once. Sequencing was carried out using peripheral blood. These receptors were collected from a man between 65 and 85 years old with acute or convalescent COVID-19. Each CDR3 is given with its conserved first and last residue. D genes are given only for firm matches. Expanded clones are given a class, and other clones once, few, many or no size at all.

-	-	TRBV7-2	TRBJ2-4	CASSLVAINIQYF	TGTGCCAGCAGCTTAGTCGCGATAAACATTCAGTACTTC
-	-	TRBV23-1	TRBJ2-7	CASSQGFYEQYF	TGCGCCAGCAGTCAGGGCTTCTACGAGCAGTACTTC
-	-	TRBV28	TRBJ1-5	CASSTEDSLNQPQHF	TGTGCCAGCAGCACCGAGGACAGCCTCAATCAGCCCCAGCATTTT
-	-	TRBV5-1	TRBJ1-3	CASSLAGDSGNTIYF	TGCGCCAGCAGCTTGGCGGGGGACTCTGGAAACACCATATATTTT
-	-	TRBV9	TRBJ1-1	CASSVRGGGTEAFF	TGTGCCAGCAGCGTAAGAGGGGGGGGCACTGAAGCTTTCTTT
-	few	TRBV27	TRBJ2-7	CASSLGRDYEQYF	TGTGCCAGCAGTTTAGGCAGGGACTACGAGCAGTACTTC
TRBD1	-	TRBV19	TRBJ2-5	CASSSLDRGTETQYF	TGTGCCAGTAGTTCCCTTGACAGGGGAACAGAGACCCAGTACTTC
TRBD2	-	TRBV3-1/TRBV3-2	TRBJ2-2	CASSPLGASGGANTGELFF	TGTGCCAGCAGCCCCCTGGGGGCCAGCGGGGGCGCGAACACCGGGGAGCTGTTTTTT
-	once	TRBV19	TRBJ2-1	CASSILDNYNEQFF	TGTGCCAGTAGTATCCTGGACAACTACAATGAGCAGTTCTTC
TRBD2	-	TRBV5-4	TRBJ2-5	CASSKPGLAGPETQYF	TGTGCCAGCAGCAAACCGGGACTAGCGGGACCAGAGACCCAGTACTTC
TRBD1	-	TRBV7-9	TRBJ1-2	CASSLAGQPVNYGYTF	TGTGCCAGCAGCTTAGCGGGACAGCCTGTTAACTATGGCTACACCTTC
-	-	TRBV7-3	TRBJ2-3	CASSLTLTGHNTQYF	TGTGCCAGCAGCTTAACGTTGACGGGACACAATACGCAGTATTTT
TRBD2	few	TRBV11-3	TRBJ2-1	CASSFTSGSNHEQFF	TGTGCCAGCAGCTTTACTAGCGGGAGTAACCATGAGCAGTTCTTC
TRBD2	few	TRBV28	TRBJ2-2	CASSSGLAGGGGDTGELFF	TGTGCCAGCAGTTCCGGACTAGCGGGAGGTGGAGGGGACACCGGGGAGCTGTTTTTT
TRBD2	-	TRBV7-2	TRBJ2-3	CASSSLAGAPDTQYF	TGTGCCAGCAGCTCCTTAGCGGGAGCCCCAGATACGCAGTATTTT
TRBD1	-	TRBV28	TRBJ1-4	CASSLGGADNEKLFF	TGTGCCAGCAGCTTAGGGGGCGCCGATAATGAAAAACTGTTTTTT
TRBD2	-	TRBV19	TRBJ2-1	CASSPGLAGWNEQFF	TGTGCCAGTAGTCCTGGACTAGCGGGATGGAATGAGCAGTTCTTC
TRBD2	-	TRBV12-3/TRBV12-4	TRBJ2-1	CASRPSGSHEQFF	TGTGCCAGCAGGCCTAGCGGGAGTCATGAGCAGTTCTTC
TRBD1	-	TRBV2	TRBJ2-2	CASRPLQGTNTGELFF	TGTGCCAGCAGACCTCTACAGGGGACGAACACCGGGGAGCTGTTTTTT
-	-	TRBV5-6	TRBJ1-2	CASSSLGGGGYGYTF	TGTGCCAGCAGCTCCCTAGGGGGTGGGGGCTATGGCTACACCTTC
TRBD2	few	TRBV18	TRBJ2-7	CASSPTATSAYEQYF	TGTGCCAGCTCACCGACGGCGACTAGCGCCTACGAGCAGTACTTC
-	-	TRBV29-1	TRBJ1-3	CSVEDPVSSGNTIYF	TGCAGCGTTGAAGATCCCGTGAGCTCTGGAAACACCATATATTTT
TRBD2	-	TRBV5-1	TRBJ2-3	CASSLGLAQPGDTQYF	TGCGCCAGCAGCTTGGGACTAGCTCAACCAGGAGATACGCAGTATTTT
-	once	TRBV28	TRBJ1-1	CASSDSLNTEAFF	TGTGCCAGCAGCGACAGCCTGAACACTGAAGCTTTCTTT
-	-	TRBV10-3	TRBJ1-2	CAISEGPQGYGYTF	TGTGCCATCAGTGAGGGTCCACAGGGCTATGGCTACACCTTC
-	few	TRBV6-6	TRBJ1-5	CASSTGRSSNQPQHF	TGTGCCAGCAGTACAGGACGGAGTAGCAATCAGCCCCAGCATTTT
-	-	TRBV5-1	TRBJ1-1	CASSFGTQGYTEAFF	TGCGCCAGCAGCTTTGGAACACAGGGCTACACTGAAGCTTTCTTT